The entry that follows covers one TCR beta chain sequence. Its specificity is not known. The sample comes from a study of cytomegalovirus exposure and HLA in healthy donors. Study-wide points: Apparent HLA restriction characterized most CMV-associated TCR beta chains in a later analysis. A few V segments could not be told apart, such as TRBV6-2 and TRBV6-3, and were left out. Published work reported that the classifier diagnosed cytomegalovirus status with high specificity and sensitivity. Researchers reported that a few CMV-associated chains were confirmed in vitro as CMV antigen-specific.

This CDR3 region has 14 residues. 60 Vbeta and 13 Jbeta primers were used in PCR. TCRdb keeps only in-frame clones here, not all; method: immunoSEQ multiplex PCR. The sample holds 200,000 to 250,000 clones, around 75% seen once. J is TRBJ2-5 and V is TRBV5-3, with 10 bases aligning to TRBD1. The J call may be wrong; the DNA end is better matched by TRBJ2-7. TRBV5-3 is classed as an ORF, of uncertain function. This TCR derives from a woman aged 25-40 years in good health and CMV-seronegative. Specimen: PBMCs. The CDR3 here is CARGRDRGAYEQYF. CDR3 coding DNA: TGTGCCAGAGGCCGGGACAGGGGAGCCTACGAGCAGTACTTC.